A selection of T cell receptor beta chains follows, all from one sample in a study of blood T cell repertoires in COVID-19. Assay used: immunoSEQ multiplex PCR; TCRdb lists only in-frame clones, some missing. This sample carries roughly 10,000 clones, 80% to 85% of them seen once, and the ten largest clones take about 7.8%. The sequencing input was peripheral blood. The receptors were gathered from a man between 65 and 79 years old with active COVID-19. CDR3s include the opening cysteine and the closing phenylalanine or tryptophan. The D gene is left open where the match is weak. Clone size, where shown, is once, few, many, or a class for clones that have expanded.

v_gene	d_gene	j_gene	abundance	CDR3aa	CDR3nt
TRBV7-2	TRBD1	TRBJ1-2	.	CASSSGQVGGYTF	TGTGCCAGCAGCTCCGGACAGGTGGGAGGCTACACCTTC
TRBV5-6	.	TRBJ1-2	few	CASSPRRVANYGYTF	TGTGCCAGCAGCCCCCGGAGGGTAGCTAACTATGGCTACACCTTC
TRBV28	TRBD2	TRBJ2-6	few	CASNTGTRVTGANVLTF	TGTGCCAGCAACACCGGGACTAGGGTAACGGGGGCCAACGTCCTGACTTTC
TRBV4-1	TRBD2	TRBJ2-3	.	CASNRLLMGGGSDTQYF	TGCGCCAGCAACCGACTGTTGATGGGCGGGGGGTCAGATACGCAGTATTTT
TRBV6-5	.	TRBJ2-7	.	CASSYLQEQYF	TGTGCCAGCAGTTACCTCCAGGAGCAGTACTTC
TRBV2	TRBD1	TRBJ1-5	.	CASSGTGVAQPQHF	TGTGCCAGCAGCGGTACAGGGGTAGCTCAGCCCCAGCATTTT
TRBV27	TRBD2	TRBJ2-1	.	CASSMSGGAGNEQFF	TGTGCCAGCAGTATGAGCGGGGGGGCTGGCAATGAGCAGTTCTTC
TRBV6-5	TRBD1	TRBJ1-2	.	CASRNQGALGYTF	TGTGCCAGCAGAAATCAGGGGGCGCTTGGCTACACCTTC
TRBV5-6	TRBD1	TRBJ2-2	.	CASSLGGQANTGELFF	TGTGCCAGCAGCTTGGGGGGACAGGCGAACACCGGGGAGCTGTTTTTT
TRBV3-1/TRBV3-2	.	TRBJ2-5	.	CASSQVGQGGETQYF	TGTGCCAGCAGCCAAGTAGGTCAGGGGGGAGAGACCCAGTACTTC
TRBV27	TRBD1	TRBJ2-7	.	CASSPIRGLSYEQYF	TGTGCCAGCAGTCCTATCAGGGGGCTCTCCTACGAGCAGTACTTC
TRBV19	.	TRBJ2-1	large	CAIHRDSSYNEQFF	TGTGCCATCCACCGGGACTCCTCCTACAATGAGCAGTTCTTC
TRBV7-9	TRBD1	TRBJ2-7	.	CASSYKPGQGSYEQYF	TGTGCCAGCAGCTATAAACCGGGACAGGGCTCCTACGAGCAGTACTTC
TRBV6-2/TRBV6-3	.	TRBJ1-2	.	CASSPGIQKYGYTF	TGTGCCAGCAGTCCAGGGATCCAAAAATATGGCTACACCTTC
TRBV27	.	TRBJ2-7	.	CASSFFSGRSYEQYF	TGTGCCAGCAGTTTTTTTTCCGGTCGATCCTACGAGCAGTACTTC
TRBV3-1/TRBV3-2	TRBD2	TRBJ2-7	.	CASSPSGGDRYEQYF	TGTGCCAGCAGCCCCTCGGGGGGGGATCGATACGAGCAGTACTTC
TRBV6-1	.	TRBJ2-3	.	CASSELTGVTTDTQYF	TGTGCCAGCAGTGAATTGACGGGGGTAACCACAGATACGCAGTATTTT
TRBV28	.	TRBJ1-3	.	CASSLQVGGNTIYF	TGTGCCAGCAGTTTACAGGTCGGTGGAAACACCATATATTTT
TRBV5-6	TRBD1	TRBJ1-4	.	CASSSVGQGRKLFF	TGTGCCAGCAGCTCTGTCGGACAGGGAAGAAAACTGTTTTTT
TRBV3-1/TRBV3-2	.	TRBJ1-4	.	CASSLFGNEKLFF	TGTGCCAGCAGTTTATTCGGGAATGAAAAACTGTTTTTT
TRBV2	TRBD2	TRBJ2-5	.	CASERGRRETQYF	TGTGCCAGTGAGCGGGGCCGCAGGGAGACCCAGTACTTC
TRBV9	TRBD2	TRBJ2-2	once	CAKGRDPLTNTGELFF	TGTGCCAAAGGGAGGGACCCCCTCACGAACACCGGGGAGCTGTTTTTT
TRBV5-4	.	TRBJ1-5	.	CASSQKVRVSNQPQHF	TGTGCCAGCAGCCAGAAAGTCAGGGTTAGCAATCAGCCCCAGCATTTT
TRBV18	.	TRBJ2-5	.	CASSPPTTKETQYF	TGTGCCAGCTCACCACCAACAACTAAAGAGACCCAGTACTTC
TRBV25-1	TRBD1	TRBJ1-5	.	CASSATGVHQPQHF	TGTGCCAGCAGTGCAACAGGGGTGCATCAGCCCCAGCATTTT
TRBV7-3	TRBD1	TRBJ2-7	.	CASRLPWEGTGGSYEQYF	TGTGCCAGCAGATTACCATGGGAGGGGACAGGGGGTTCCTACGAGCAGTACTTC
TRBV18	TRBD1	TRBJ2-1	.	CASSRSGQGNRHEQFF	TGTGCCAGCTCACGATCGGGACAGGGGAATCGGCATGAGCAGTTCTTC
TRBV10-3	.	TRBJ1-2	.	CATGKGSDTYGYTF	TGTGCCACAGGGAAGGGTAGTGATACCTATGGCTACACCTTC
TRBV28	TRBD1	TRBJ1-5	.	CASSSVGQGNQPQHF	TGTGCCAGCAGCTCCGTAGGACAGGGGAATCAGCCCCAGCATTTT
TRBV7-7	TRBD1	TRBJ1-6	.	CASSLRGQVYNSPLHF	TGTGCCAGCAGCTTAAGGGGACAGGTCTATAATTCACCCCTCCACTTT
TRBV6-5	TRBD1	TRBJ1-4	.	CASNEDREWKKLFF	TGTGCCAGCAACGAAGACAGGGAATGGAAAAAACTGTTTTTT
TRBV7-9	TRBD1	TRBJ2-7	.	CASSKPGQGSEQYF	TGTGCCAGCAGTAAACCGGGACAGGGGAGCGAGCAGTACTTC
TRBV2	.	TRBJ1-1	.	CASSSEGYMVNTEAFF	TGTGCCAGCAGTTCGGAGGGGTATATGGTGAACACTGAAGCTTTCTTT
TRBV6-5	.	TRBJ1-5	.	CASSYSADQPQHF	TGTGCCAGCAGTTACTCAGCTGATCAGCCCCAGCATTTT
TRBV10-3	.	TRBJ2-7	few	CAIQDTRSYEQYF	TGTGCCATACAGGACACTCGGAGCTACGAGCAGTACTTC
TRBV6-5	TRBD2	TRBJ2-7	.	CASSYSRAGAYEQYF	TGTGCCAGCAGTTACTCCAGGGCGGGGGCCTACGAGCAGTACTTC
TRBV4-1	TRBD2	TRBJ2-6	.	CASSQPRGGGNGANVLTF	TGCGCCAGCAGCCAACCCCGGGGGGGAGGGAATGGGGCCAACGTCCTGACTTTC
TRBV19	TRBD1	TRBJ1-2	.	CASSRQGRGYTF	TGTGCCAGTAGCAGACAGGGACGCGGCTACACCTTC
TRBV6-2/TRBV6-3	.	TRBJ1-5	.	CASSTGYNQPQHF	TGTGCCAGCAGTACAGGTTACAATCAGCCCCAGCATTTT
TRBV6-6	.	TRBJ2-7	.	CASSYPPGPQTYEQYF	TGTGCCAGCAGTTACCCCCCAGGCCCCCAAACCTACGAGCAGTACTTC
TRBV6-6	.	TRBJ2-7	.	CASSYRVTGTYEQYF	TGTGCCAGCAGTTACAGAGTTACAGGGACCTACGAGCAGTACTTC
TRBV28	TRBD1	TRBJ1-1	.	CASTRPGTGRAFF	TGTGCCAGCACCCGTCCCGGGACAGGGCGAGCTTTCTTT
TRBV30	TRBD1	TRBJ2-5	.	CAWSASPGQGRETQYF	TGTGCCTGGAGTGCTAGCCCGGGACAGGGTCGGGAGACCCAGTACTTC
TRBV18	.	TRBJ2-1	.	CASSPGRGQNNEQFF	TGTGCCAGCTCACCAGGACGGGGACAAAACAATGAGCAGTTCTTC
TRBV7-2	TRBD2	TRBJ2-1	few	CASSLGTSGGQGEQFF	TGTGCCAGCAGCCTCGGGACTAGCGGGGGGCAGGGAGAGCAGTTCTTC
TRBV7-3	TRBD1	TRBJ2-5	.	CASSLTGTAIETQYF	TGTGCCAGCAGCTTAACCGGGACAGCTATAGAGACCCAGTACTTC
TRBV6-2/TRBV6-3	TRBD2	TRBJ2-7	.	CASSPLQLAGSHEQYF	TGTGCCAGCAGTCCGCTCCAACTAGCGGGGTCCCACGAGCAGTACTTC
TRBV6-6	.	TRBJ1-2	few	CASTAGDGYTF	TGTGCCAGCACGGCAGGGGATGGCTACACCTTC
TRBV5-1	.	TRBJ1-2	.	CASSLTGQNYGYTF	TGCGCCAGCAGCTTGACAGGGCAGAACTATGGCTACACCTTC
TRBV6-5	TRBD2	TRBJ2-3	.	CASSRGGPPDTQYF	TGTGCCAGCAGCCGGGGGGGGCCCCCAGATACGCAGTATTTT
TRBV7-6	TRBD1	TRBJ2-2	.	CASSPDRVHGELFF	TGTGCCAGCAGCCCGGACAGGGTTCACGGGGAGCTGTTTTTT
TRBV14	TRBD1	TRBJ1-2	.	CASSQIGTGFNYGYTF	TGTGCCAGCAGTCAAATCGGGACAGGGTTTAACTATGGCTACACCTTC
TRBV6-2/TRBV6-3	.	TRBJ2-5	.	CASSWGGGGVLETQYF	TGTGCCAGCAGTTGGGGAGGTGGGGGAGTCTTGGAGACCCAGTACTTC
TRBV2	TRBD2	TRBJ2-5	.	CASSNLAGLYF	TGTGCCAGCAGCAATCTAGCGGGCCTGTACTTC
TRBV4-1	.	TRBJ2-1	.	CASSLRGASPYNEQFF	TGCGCCAGCAGCCTACGGGGGGCTAGCCCCTACAATGAGCAGTTCTTC
TRBV28	.	TRBJ1-2	.	CASSIGGGIWGYTF	TGTGCCAGCAGCATTGGCGGGGGAATATGGGGCTACACCTTC
TRBV7-2	TRBD1	TRBJ1-6	.	CASIAGGSNSPLHF	TGTGCCAGCATCGCAGGGGGGTCTAATTCACCCCTCCACTTT
TRBV5-1	.	TRBJ1-2	once	CASSSRTDFRGYTF	.
TRBV29-1	.	TRBJ1-3	medium-sized	CSVASVTGNTIYF	TGCAGCGTTGCCTCTGTTACTGGAAACACCATATATTTT
TRBV3-1/TRBV3-2	.	TRBJ2-3	.	CASSQESWGPGGTDTQYF	TGTGCCAGCAGCCAAGAATCATGGGGGCCGGGCGGCACAGATACGCAGTATTTT